The source of this T cell receptor beta chain is a study of human T cells and chemical hapten exposure. Study context: DPC at 0.01% went onto the upper back in patch tests, read at 6 days.

Regarding time point: patch test 1, 2 weeks after DPC sensitization. This sample's treatment: therapeutic diphenylcyclopropenone sensitization with weekly scalp DPC. The CDR3 consists of 13 residues. Germline loops: CDR1 LGHNT, CDR2 FRNRAP. The ends were cut back, 3 bases at V and 1 base at J, with 6 bases in the middle. In TCRdb, the RACE reads were re-called with MiXCR into one record per CDR3 protein. The table lists 370,000 or so distinct CDR3 sequences, roughly 5% of them singletons. This clonotype was observed at least ten times. This receptor was identified in a woman aged 45 to 65 with alopecia areata. Some clones in this sample may be carry-over from other donors' samples. The material was whole blood, obtained in connection with sensitization to the hapten diphenylcyclopropenone (DPC). The rearrangement links TRBV12-5 to TRBJ1-2; D not resolved. Here the CDR3 DNA reads TGTGCTAGTGGTTTAAGGGATAACTATGGCTACACCTTC. It translates to CASGLRDNYGYTF.